Listed here are 18 T cell receptor beta chains from one sample, sequenced in a study of cytomegalovirus exposure and HLA in healthy donors. In the PCR, 60 Vbeta and 13 Jbeta primers were used. Profiling relied on immunoSEQ multiplex PCR, and the TCRdb table lists in-frame clones only, not all of them. The table has 85,000 to 130,000 clones, 10% seen once. Sequenced: PBMCs. The receptors stem from a man in his forties or fifties in good health and CMV-seropositive.

The gene calls are TRBV4-1 and TRBJ2-7; possible D gene TRBD2, 6 bases. The CDR3 is made up of 13 amino acids. The V end was cut by 2 bases, the J end by 11 bases, with 16 bases between. Germline CDR1 reads MGHRA; CDR2 reads YSYEKL. CDR3 nucleotides: TGCGCCAGCAGCCAATGGGAGTTAGAGCGGGAGTACTTC. Residues: CASSQWELEREYF.

This chain connects TRBV9 to TRBJ2-7; 9 bases agree with TRBD2. The CDR3 length is 16 residues. V shed 0 bases and J 4 bases; nucleotides not matched to a gene: 8. In germline, CDR1 is SGDLS, CDR2 YYNGEE. In nucleotides, the CDR3 is TGTGCCAGCAGCGTAGGACCGGGACTAGCCCCGTACGAGCAGTACTTC. Translated, it gives CASSVGPGLAPYEQYF. Supplemented by reference TRBV9 and TRBJ2-7, the full variable domain reads DSGVTQTPKHLITATGQRVTLRCSPRSGDLSVYWYQQSLDQGLQFLIQYYNGEERAKGNILERFSAQQFPDLHSELNLSSLELGDSALYFCASSVGPGLAPYEQYFGPGTRLTVT.

Only a few counts were recorded for this clone. In DNA form, the CDR3 reads TGTGCCAGCGAGACAGGGCCTTACACAGATACGCAGTATTTT. Residues: CASETGPYTDTQYF. This rearrangement joins TRBV5-8 to TRBJ2-3, with 7 bases matching TRBD1. CDR3 size: 14 residues. The J segment lost 2 bases and the V segment lost 7 bases, leaving 7 bases of the junction unmatched. CDR1 and CDR2 from the germline V gene are SGHTS and YDEGEE.

This rearrangement joins TRBV5-5 to TRBJ1-1; D gene unclear. V was trimmed by 2 bases and J by 3 bases, leaving 5 bases between them. CDR3 size: 12 residues. Looked up from germline, CDR1 is SGHKS and CDR2 is YYEKEE (reference sequence). The CDR3 DNA reads TGTGCCAGCAGCTTTCGTGACACTGAAGCTTTCTTT. Protein product: CASSFRDTEAFF.

The rearrangement links TRBV5-8 to TRBJ2-7; 7 nucleotides align to TRBD2. The CDR3 spans 16 residues. In germline, CDR1 is SGHTS, CDR2 YDEGEE. J was trimmed by 1 base and V by 0 bases; bases with no gene match: 7. CDR3 sequence reads: CASSLDLADMSYEQYF. The CDR3, as DNA: TGTGCCAGCAGCTTGGATCTAGCGGACATGTCCTACGAGCAGTACTTC.

CDR3 residues: CASSPQGNTEAFF. Here the CDR3 DNA reads TGTGCCAGCAGCCCGCAGGGGAACACTGAAGCTTTCTTT. The chain links TRBV7-8 to TRBJ1-1, with D possibly matching TRBD1 (5 bases). V shed 5 bases and J shed 1 base, with 8 bases lying between them. The germline CDR1 and CDR2 sequences are SGHVS and FQNEAQ. The CDR3 is made up of 13 amino acids.

The chain combines TRBV11-3 with TRBJ2-3; TRBD1 is a possible D gene (5 bases). Germline values: CDR1 SGHNT, CDR2 YENEEA. The germline V and J ends were trimmed by 4 bases and 6 bases, with 8 bases remaining between them. This CDR3 has 12 residues. CDR3 DNA sequence: TGTGCCAGCAGCTCGACAGCGGATACGCAGTATTTT. Protein product: CASSSTADTQYF.

This clone was seen more than once but under ten times. The V and J genes are TRBV7-9 and TRBJ1-1; perhaps TRBD1 as D (5 bases). V shed 1 base and J shed 8 bases, with 8 bases lying between them. This CDR3 is built from 12 residues. The germline CDR1 and CDR2 sequences are SEHNR and FQNEAQ (reference sequence). The CDR3 loop is CASSLVRTEAFF. CDR3 bases: TGTGCCAGCAGCTTAGTTAGGACAGAAGCTTTCTTT. The variable domain in full, completed from reference TRBV7-9 and TRBJ1-1, reads DTGVSQNPRHKITKRGQNVTFRCDPISEHNRLYWYRQTLGQGPEFLTYFQNEAQLEKSRLLSDRFSAERPKGSFSTLEIQRTEQGDSAMYLCASSLVRTEAFFGQGTRLTVV.

The table lists this clone with a few counts. This chain links TRBV5-1 with TRBJ2-5; TRBD2 matches at 13 bases. Germline trimming cut 4 bases from V and 1 base from J; bases unmatched to any gene: 4. CDR3 length equals 16 residues. The V gene's germline CDR1 is SGHRS and CDR2 YFSETQ. CDR3 sequence (DNA): TGCGCCAGCAGCATCGGGACTAGCGGGGTCCAAGAGACCCAGTACTTC. This sequence encodes CASSIGTSGVQETQYF.

This clone was seen a handful of times. The chain recombines TRBV9 with TRBJ2-7, with TRBD1 matching over 7 bases. CDR1 is SGDLS and CDR2 is YYNGEE in the germline V gene. V trimming: 3 bases; J trimming: 2 bases; junction bases outside the gene matches: 5. This CDR3 has 14 residues. CDR3 DNA: TGTGCCAGCAGCGCCCCGGGACAGCCCTACGAGCAGTACTTC. Amino acid sequence: CASSAPGQPYEQYF.

This chain links TRBV30 with TRBJ2-1; 8 nucleotides match TRBD2. The CDR3 consists of 15 residues. Trimming cost V 4 bases and J 5 bases; bases outside gene matches: 10. CDR1 GTSNPN and CDR2 SVGIG come from the germline V gene (reference sequence). Here the CDR3 reads CAWNPKTSGHNEQFF. CDR3 in DNA: TGTGCCTGGAACCCCAAAACTAGCGGCCACAATGAGCAGTTCTTC.

J is TRBJ2-2 and V is TRBV30; 8 bases map to TRBD2. Per the germline V gene, CDR1 is GTSNPN and CDR2 is SVGIG (reference sequence). V was clipped by 3 bases and J by 1 base; unmatched bases: 4. This CDR3 region has 15 residues. CDR3 loop: CAWSAGTRNTGELFF. The CDR3 DNA sequence: TGTGCCTGGAGCGCCGGGACTAGGAACACCGGGGAGCTGTTTTTT.

The chain joins TRBV4-1 to TRBJ2-7; D is possibly TRBD2 (7 bases). The CDR3 extends over 16 amino acids. Germline loops: CDR1 MGHRA, CDR2 YSYEKL. Trimming removed 0 bases from V and 2 bases from J, with 14 bases in between. The CDR3, as DNA: TGCGCCAGCAGCCAAGAGGGGGCGGGAGTCGCCTACGAGCAGTACTTC. It encodes CASSQEGAGVAYEQYF.

The chain couples TRBV5-6 to TRBJ1-4; maybe TRBD1 (6 bases). The germline gives CDR1 SGHDT, CDR2 YYEEEE. The ends were cut back, 4 bases at V and 8 bases at J, with 21 bases in the middle. The CDR3 extends over 16 amino acids. The DNA of the CDR3 is TGTGCCAGCAGCCCCCAAGAAGGACAGACCGAGGAAAAACTGTTTTTT. This translates into CASSPQEGQTEEKLFF.

The rearrangement uses TRBV5-1 and TRBJ2-7; D is unresolved. The CDR3 is 13 residues long. Trimming shortened V by 0 bases and J by 1 base, and 5 bases separated the two germline ends. The V gene's germline CDR1 is SGHRS and CDR2 YFSETQ. CDR3 DNA sequence: TGCGCCAGCAGCTTGGCCTTATCCTACGAGCAGTACTTC. Translated: CASSLALSYEQYF.

In its sample, this clone was seen a few times. The V and J genes are TRBV28 and TRBJ2-7; 8 positions agree with TRBD1. CDR1 and CDR2 (germline): MDHEN, SYDVKM. Trimming removed 6 bases from V and 0 bases from J; junction bases left unmatched: 10. The CDR3 is 16 amino acids. The CDR3 DNA follows: TGTGCCAGCAGGCCCTCCCGGGACAGGAGCTCCTACGAGCAGTACTTC. Translating gives CASRPSRDRSSYEQYF.

There are a few counts of this clone. The chain employs TRBV27 and TRBJ2-1, with D unclear. In germline, CDR1 is MNHEY, CDR2 SMNVEV (reference sequence). CDR3 length equals 16 residues. Trimming shortened V by 6 bases and J by 8 bases, and 23 bases separated the two germline ends. The CDR3 DNA reads TGTGCCAGCAGCTCGAGTGGTCTTCCGGTTTTCGATGAGCAGTTCTTC. It is translated as CASSSSGLPVFDEQFF.

The chain couples TRBV19 to TRBJ1-5, with 9 bases lining up with TRBD1. CDR3 size: 16 residues. V was clipped by 5 bases and J by 5 bases; unmatched bases: 10. Per the germline V gene, CDR1 is LNHDA and CDR2 is SQIVND (reference sequence). The CDR3 nucleotides read TGTGCCAGTAGTTGGACAGGGGACAACCATGATCAGCCCCAGCATTTT. Translation gives CASSWTGDNHDQPQHF.